The 8 T cell receptor beta chains reported below all come from one sample, sequenced in a study of cytomegalovirus exposure and HLA in healthy donors. Using immunoSEQ multiplex PCR, the repertoire was profiled, and TCRdb retains in-frame clones only, with some absent. The repertoire holds more than 250,000 clones, with around 86% as singletons. The sample was PBMCs. The receptors stem from a woman aged 18-29 years in good health and CMV-seronegative.

V is TRBV2 and J is TRBJ1-1; D is unresolved. V shed 9 bases and J shed 3 bases, with 14 bases lying between them. The CDR3 has 13 residues. Germline V gene sequence: CDR1 SNHLY, CDR2 FYNNEI. This CDR3 is CARAREADTEAFF. The DNA for the CDR3 is TGTGCCAGGGCAAGGGAGGCTGACACTGAAGCTTTCTTT. The whole variable domain, filled in from reference TRBV2 and TRBJ1-1, reads EPEVTQTPSHQVTQMGQEVILRCVPISNHLYFYWYRQILGQKVEFLVSFYNNEISEKSEIFDDQFSVERPDGSNFTLKIRSTKLEDSAMYFCARAREADTEAFFGQGTRLTVV.

V is TRBV2 and J is TRBJ2-2; 15 bases are shared with TRBD2. V lost 3 bases to trimming and J lost 5 bases; unmatched junction nucleotides: 7. CDR1 is SNHLY, CDR2 FYNNEI, per germline. This CDR3 has 18 amino acids. CDR3 sequence (DNA): TGTGCCAGCAGTGAGGGACTAGCGGGAGGTAGGGGTACCGGGGAGCTGTTTTTT. Its protein product is CASSEGLAGGRGTGELFF.

V and J are TRBV5-5 and TRBJ1-2; TRBD1 might be the D (6 bases). Trimming shortened V by 0 bases and J by 4 bases, and 13 bases separated the two germline ends. This CDR3 has 15 residues. Germline lookup yields CDR1 SGHKS and CDR2 YYEKEE (reference sequence). The DNA for the CDR3 is TGTGCCAGCAGCTTGGCCATAGCAGGGGCCTATGGCTACACCTTC. It yields the protein CASSLAIAGAYGYTF. The entire variable domain, with the rest obtained from reference TRBV5-5 and TRBJ1-2, is as follows: DAGVTQSPTHLIKTRGQQVTLRCSPISGHKSVSWYQQVLGQGPQFIFQYYEKEERGRGNFPDRFSARQFPNYSSELNVNALLLGDSALYLCASSLAIAGAYGYTFGSGTRLTVV.

V is TRBV11-1 and J is TRBJ1-3; D possibly corresponds to TRBD1 (6 bases). The V end lost 0 bases, the J end lost 0 bases, and 9 bases lay between the germline ends. This CDR3 contains 16 residues. Germline CDR1 is SGHAT and CDR2 is FQDESV (reference sequence). The CDR3 DNA is TGTGCCAGCAGCTTAGCCGACAGGATCTCTGGAAACACCATATATTTT. It specifies CASSLADRISGNTIYF. Using reference TRBV11-1 and TRBJ1-3 for the parts outside the CDR3, the full variable domain is EAEVAQSPRYKITEKSQAVAFWCDPISGHATLYWYRQILGQGPELLVQFQDESVVDDSQLPKDRFSAERLKGVDSTLKIQPAELGDSAMYLCASSLADRISGNTIYFGEGSWLTVV.

The gene calls are TRBV29-1 and TRBJ2-7; the D gene is possibly TRBD2 (5 bases). From germline, CDR1 is SQVTM and CDR2 ANQGSEA. This CDR3 is built from 13 residues. The V end lost 1 base, the J end lost 5 bases, and 12 bases lay between the germline ends. The CDR3 is CSVEVYIGDEQYF. CDR3 DNA sequence: TGCAGCGTTGAAGTTTACATCGGGGACGAGCAGTACTTC.

This chain joins TRBV27 and TRBJ2-6, with D unclear. CDR3 length: 16 residues. Germline V lookup: CDR1 MNHEY, CDR2 SMNVEV (reference sequence). Trimming stripped 6 bases from V and 2 bases from J, with 14 bases between. The CDR3 DNA sequence: TGTGCCAGCAGCACCATAGCCGTAGCTGGGGCCAACGTCCTGACTTTC. Its protein product is CASSTIAVAGANVLTF. The full variable domain, in which reference TRBV27 and TRBJ2-6 provide the parts outside the CDR3, is EAQVTQNPRYLITVTGKKLTVTCSQNMNHEYMSWYRQDPGLGLRQIYYSMNVEVTDKGDVPEGYKVSRKEKRNFPLILESPSPNQTSLYFCASSTIAVAGANVLTFGAGSRLTVL.

This chain joins TRBV19 and TRBJ2-7, with 9 nucleotides matching TRBD2. J was trimmed by 6 bases and V by 7 bases; bases with no gene match: 10. This CDR3 spans 14 amino acids. The germline V gene encodes CDR1 LNHDA and CDR2 SQIVND (reference sequence). CDR3 sequence reads: CASMLAGSPGEQYF. In DNA, the CDR3 is TGTGCCAGTATGCTAGCGGGATCCCCAGGCGAGCAGTACTTC.

The J gene is TRBJ2-2, the V gene TRBV11-1; TRBD1 matches 8 bases. The CDR3 spans 16 residues. J was trimmed by 7 bases and V by 4 bases; bases with no gene match: 11. Germline-derived CDR1 and CDR2 are SGHAT and FQDESV (reference sequence). The CDR3 DNA reads as TGTGCCAGCAGCTCGACAGGGGCCACCGGCCGCGGGGAGCTGTTTTTT. Amino acid sequence: CASSSTGATGRGELFF.